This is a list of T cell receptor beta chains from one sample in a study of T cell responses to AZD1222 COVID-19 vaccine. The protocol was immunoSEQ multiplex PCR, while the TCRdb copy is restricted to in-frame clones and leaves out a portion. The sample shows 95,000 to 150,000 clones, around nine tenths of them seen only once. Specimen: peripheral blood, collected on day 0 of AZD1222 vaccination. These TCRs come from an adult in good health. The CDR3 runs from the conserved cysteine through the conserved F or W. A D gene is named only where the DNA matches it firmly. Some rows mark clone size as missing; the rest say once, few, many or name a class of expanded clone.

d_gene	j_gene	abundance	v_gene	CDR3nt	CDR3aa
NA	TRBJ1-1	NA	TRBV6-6	TGTGCCAGCAGTTACATTGAGGACACTGAAGCTTTCTTT	CASSYIEDTEAFF
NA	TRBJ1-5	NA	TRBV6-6	TGTGCCACCACGGGGGGCTGGCAGCCCCAGCATTTT	CATTGGWQPQHF
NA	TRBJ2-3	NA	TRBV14	TGTGCCAGCAGCCTCCATGGGGATACGCAGTATTTT	CASSLHGDTQYF
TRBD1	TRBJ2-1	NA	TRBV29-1	TGCAGCGGCAGGGACAGGGGTCCCTACAATGAGCAGTTCTTC	CSGRDRGPYNEQFF
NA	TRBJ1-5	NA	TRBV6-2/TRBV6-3	TGTGCCAGCAGTTACTCGTGGGGTCGGGGCAATCAGCCCCAGCATTTT	CASSYSWGRGNQPQHF
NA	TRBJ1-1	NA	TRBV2	TGTGCCAGCAGAGGCCTGAACACTGAAACTTTCTTT	CASRGLNTETFF
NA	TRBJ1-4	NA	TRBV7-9	TGTGCCAGCAGCTTATGGGAGAATGAAAAACTGTTTTTT	CASSLWENEKLFF
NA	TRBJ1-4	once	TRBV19	TGTGCCAGTAGTATAGGCATCCTTGAAAAACTGTTTTTT	CASSIGILEKLFF
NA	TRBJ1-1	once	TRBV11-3	TGTGCCAGCAGCTTAGGAGGAGTGAACACTGAAGCTTTCTTT	CASSLGGVNTEAFF
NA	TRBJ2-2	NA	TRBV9	TGTGCCAGCAGCGTCCGGGCCCCACCCGGGGAGCTGTTTTTT	CASSVRAPPGELFF
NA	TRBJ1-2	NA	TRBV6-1	TGTGCCAGCAGTGACAGTCCGTCTAACTATGGCTACACCTTC	CASSDSPSNYGYTF
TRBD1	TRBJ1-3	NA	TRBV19	TGTGCCAGTAGTATAGAGATGGGACAGGGGGCCGGAAACACCATATATTTT	CASSIEMGQGAGNTIYF
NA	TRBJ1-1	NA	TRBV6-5	TGTGCCAGCAGTTTACTGGCGCGGACTGAAGCTTTCTTT	CASSLLARTEAFF
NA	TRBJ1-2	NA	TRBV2	TGTGCCAGCAGGACCCCGGGCCCCTATACCTACACCTTC	CASRTPGPYTYTF
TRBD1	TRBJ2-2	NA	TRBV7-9	TGTGCCAGCAGCTTTAGAGGGCCCGGGACAGGGACCACCGGGGAGCTGTTTTTT	CASSFRGPGTGTTGELFF
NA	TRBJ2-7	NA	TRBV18	TGTGCCAGCTCACCCGGGGTCTCCTACGAGCAGTACTTC	CASSPGVSYEQYF
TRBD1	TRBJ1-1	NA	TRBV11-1	TGTGCCAGCAGCTTAGCGCCGGGACAGGGACCCACTGAAGCTTTCTTT	CASSLAPGQGPTEAFF
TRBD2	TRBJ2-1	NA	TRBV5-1	TGCGCCAGCAGCTTTAGCGGGCTGACCTACAATGAGCAGTTCTTC	CASSFSGLTYNEQFF
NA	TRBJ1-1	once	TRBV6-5	TGTGCCAGCAGTCGTACAGGTACTGAAGCTTTCTTT	CASSRTGTEAFF
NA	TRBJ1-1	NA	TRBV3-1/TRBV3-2	TGTGCCAGCAGCCAAGTGCTCAACACTGAAGCTTTCTTT	CASSQVLNTEAFF
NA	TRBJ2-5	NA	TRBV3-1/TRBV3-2	TGTGCCAGCAGCCAAGGTCATGATCAAGAGACCCAGTACTTC	CASSQGHDQETQYF
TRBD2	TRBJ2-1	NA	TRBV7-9	TGTGCCAGCTGGGAGGGGACCTACAATGAGCAGTTCTTC	CASWEGTYNEQFF
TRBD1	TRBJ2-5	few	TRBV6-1	TGTGCCAGCAGTGAAGTACCCGGGACAGGGGGTCAAGAGACCCAGTACTTC	CASSEVPGTGGQETQYF
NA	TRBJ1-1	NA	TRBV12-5	TGTGCTAGTGGTTTAATGGAAGAAACTGAAGCTTTCTTT	CASGLMEETEAFF
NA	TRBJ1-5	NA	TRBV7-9	TGTGCCAGCAGCTTCGGTGATCAGCCCCAGCATTTT	CASSFGDQPQHF
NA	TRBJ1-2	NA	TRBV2	TGTGCCAGCAGCCCTAGCCCCTCCTATGGCTACACCTTC	CASSPSPSYGYTF
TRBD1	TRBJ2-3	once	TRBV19	TGTGCCAGTAGTACCGACAGGGGGCGCATCTCAGATACGCAGTATTTT	CASSTDRGRISDTQYF
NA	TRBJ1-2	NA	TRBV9	TGTGCCAGCAGCACCTCGGGACCCTCGTTGACCTTC	CASSTSGPSLTF
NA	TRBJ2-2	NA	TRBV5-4	TGTGCCAGCAGCTTGGACAGAACCACCGGGGAGCTGTTTTTT	CASSLDRTTGELFF
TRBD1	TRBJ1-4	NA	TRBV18	TGTGCCAGCTCATGGAAGGGGGCAGGCGAAAAACTGTTTTTT	CASSWKGAGEKLFF
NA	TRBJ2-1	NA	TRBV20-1	TGCAGTGCTATGGTCTACAATGAGCAGTTCTTC	CSAMVYNEQFF
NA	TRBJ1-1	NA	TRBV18	TGTGCCAGCTCACCGGGAGCGGGCGGAATGAACACTGAAGCTTTCTTT	CASSPGAGGMNTEAFF
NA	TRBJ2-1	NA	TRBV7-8	TGTGCCAGCAGCTTGACCCTCGACCTGTCCTACAATGAGCAGTTCTTC	CASSLTLDLSYNEQFF
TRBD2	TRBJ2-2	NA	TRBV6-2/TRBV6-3	TGTGCCAGCAGTTACCCTTCTAGCGGGGTGAACACCGGGGAGCTGTTTTTT	CASSYPSSGVNTGELFF
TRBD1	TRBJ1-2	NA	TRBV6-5	TGTGCCAGCACCGACAGGGGGTATTATGGCTACACCTTC	CASTDRGYYGYTF
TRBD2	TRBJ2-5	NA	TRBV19	TGTGCCAGCAAACTAGCGGGAGGGGAAGAGACCCAGTACTTC	CASKLAGGEETQYF
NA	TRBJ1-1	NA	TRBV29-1	TGCAGCACTTGTGCAGGGATGAACACTGAAGCTTTCTTT	CSTCAGMNTEAFF
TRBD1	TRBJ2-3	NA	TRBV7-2	TGTGCCAGCAGCGGGACAGGGGGCGCGGATACGCAGTATTTT	CASSGTGGADTQYF
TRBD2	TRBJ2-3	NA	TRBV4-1	TGCGCCAGCAGCCAGGCAGGGACTAGCGGGGGTCTGAATACGCAGTATTTT	CASSQAGTSGGLNTQYF
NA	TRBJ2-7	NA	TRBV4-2	TGTGCCAGCAGCCAAGCGGGGCCCTACGAGCAGTACTTC	CASSQAGPYEQYF
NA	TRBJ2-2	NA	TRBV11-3	TGTGCCAGCAACCCCCGGGGCGGGGAGCTGTTTTTT	CASNPRGGELFF
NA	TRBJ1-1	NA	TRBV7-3	TGTGCCAGCAGCCGTTGGGGGGGTCGGACTGAAGCTTTCTTT	CASSRWGGRTEAFF
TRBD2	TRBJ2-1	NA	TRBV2	TGTGCCAGCAGTGAAGTGTGGACTAGGAGGTACAATGAGCAGTTCTTC	CASSEVWTRRYNEQFF
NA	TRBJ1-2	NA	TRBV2	TGTGCCAGCAGGGGCCCTAACTATGGCTACACCTTC	CASRGPNYGYTF
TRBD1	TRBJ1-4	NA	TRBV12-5	TGTGCTAGTGGTCCTCGGACAGGGTCGGTCTTATCTAATGAAAAACTGTTTTTT	CASGPRTGSVLSNEKLFF
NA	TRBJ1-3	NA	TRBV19	TGTGCCAGTAGTATAGTGGCTGACTCTGGAAACACCATATATTTT	CASSIVADSGNTIYF